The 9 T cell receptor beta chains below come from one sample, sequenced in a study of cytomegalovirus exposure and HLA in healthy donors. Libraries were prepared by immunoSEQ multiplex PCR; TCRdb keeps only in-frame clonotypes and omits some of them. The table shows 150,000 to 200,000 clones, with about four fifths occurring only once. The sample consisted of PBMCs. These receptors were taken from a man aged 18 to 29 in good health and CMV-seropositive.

For the CDR3, the DNA is TGTGCCAGCAGCTTGGACAGGGGGTTTGGCAATCAGCCCCAGCATTTT. Amino acids: CASSLDRGFGNQPQHF. The J gene is TRBJ1-5, the V gene TRBV5-6; 8 bases map to TRBD1. CDR1 and CDR2 from the germline V gene are SGHDT and YYEEEE. The V and J ends lost 0 bases and 2 bases, in that order; junction bases with no gene match: 4. There are 16 residues in the CDR3. Full variable domain (remainder filled in from reference TRBV5-6 and TRBJ1-5): DAGVTQSPTHLIKTRGQQVTLRCSPKSGHDTVSWYQQALGQGPQFIFQYYEEEERQRGNFPDRFSGHQFPNYSSELNVNALLLGDSALYLCASSLDRGFGNQPQHFGDGTRLSIL.

The CDR3 spells CASSHRTGGSYEQYF. Here the CDR3 DNA reads TGTGCCAGCTCACACCGGACAGGGGGTTCCTACGAGCAGTACTTC. This chain joins TRBV18 and TRBJ2-7; 10 bases are shared with TRBD1. This CDR3 has 15 residues. The V gene's germline CDR1 is KGHSH and CDR2 LQKENI. The ends lost 4 bases at V and 1 base at J; junction bases unmatched: 4.

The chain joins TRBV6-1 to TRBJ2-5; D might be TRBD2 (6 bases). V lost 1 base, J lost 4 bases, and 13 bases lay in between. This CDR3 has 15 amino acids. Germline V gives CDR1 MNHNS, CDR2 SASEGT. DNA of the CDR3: TGTGCCAGCAGTGAAGGTGGCTGGGGGGTAGAGACCCAGTACTTC. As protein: CASSEGGWGVETQYF.

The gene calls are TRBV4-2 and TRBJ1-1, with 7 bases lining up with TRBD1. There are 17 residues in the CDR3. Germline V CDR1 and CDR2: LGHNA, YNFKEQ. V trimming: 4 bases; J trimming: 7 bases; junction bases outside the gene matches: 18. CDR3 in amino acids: CASSLSVGGTDFNEAFF. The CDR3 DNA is TGTGCCAGCAGCCTTAGCGTAGGGGGGACAGACTTTAATGAAGCTTTCTTT.

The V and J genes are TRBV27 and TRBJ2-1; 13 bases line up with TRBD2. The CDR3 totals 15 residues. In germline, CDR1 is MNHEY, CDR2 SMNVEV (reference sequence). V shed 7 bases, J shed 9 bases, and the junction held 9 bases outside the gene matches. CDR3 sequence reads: CASIQLAGGPVEQFF. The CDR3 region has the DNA TGTGCCAGCATTCAACTAGCGGGAGGGCCGGTTGAGCAGTTCTTC.

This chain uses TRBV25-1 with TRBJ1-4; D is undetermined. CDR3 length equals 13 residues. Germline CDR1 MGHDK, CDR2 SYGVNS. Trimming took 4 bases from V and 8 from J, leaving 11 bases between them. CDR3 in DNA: TGTGCCAGCAGTGGTTGGGGAGGCGAAAAACTGTTTTTT. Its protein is CASSGWGGEKLFF.

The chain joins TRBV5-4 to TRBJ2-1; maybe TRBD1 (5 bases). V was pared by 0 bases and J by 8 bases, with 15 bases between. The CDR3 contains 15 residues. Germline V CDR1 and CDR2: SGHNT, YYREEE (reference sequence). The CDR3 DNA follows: TGTGCCAGCAGCTTGGCGGTCCAGGGAAGGGATGAGCAGTTCTTC. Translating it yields CASSLAVQGRDEQFF. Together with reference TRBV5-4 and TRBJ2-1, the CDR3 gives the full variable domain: ETGVTQSPTHLIKTRGQQVTLRCSSQSGHNTVSWYQQALGQGPQFIFQYYREEENGRGNFPPRFSGLQFPNYSSELNVNALELDDSALYLCASSLAVQGRDEQFFGPGTRLTVL.

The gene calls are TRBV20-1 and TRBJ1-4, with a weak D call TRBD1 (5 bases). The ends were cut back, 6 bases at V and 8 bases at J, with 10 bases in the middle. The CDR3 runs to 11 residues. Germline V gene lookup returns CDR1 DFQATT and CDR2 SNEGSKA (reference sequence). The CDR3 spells CSAGGGEKLFF. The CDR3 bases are TGCAGTGCGGGGGGGGGAGAAAAACTGTTTTTT.

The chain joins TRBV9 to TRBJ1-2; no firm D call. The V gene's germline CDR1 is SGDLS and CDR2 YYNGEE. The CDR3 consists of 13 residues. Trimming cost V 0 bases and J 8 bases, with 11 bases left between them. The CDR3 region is CASSVAGFDGYTF. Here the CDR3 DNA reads TGTGCCAGCAGCGTAGCCGGGTTCGACGGCTACACCTTC.